A single TCR beta chain is shown here with its context. Exposed study participants had met a COVID-19 case within 2 weeks before entry. In the study's own analysis: Estimates of nucleated cell counts were drawn from the amplification of reference gene primers. The data were produced by immunoSEQ multiplex PCR, yet TCRdb's version contains in-frame clones alone and is incomplete. V and J calls and clone size follow that table, whereas D and trimming were derived from the DNA. The table shows approximately 140,000 clones, with about 83% occurring only once. The sample is drawn from a study of blood T cell repertoires in COVID-19. V was shortened by 1 base and J by 3 bases, with 10 bases between the two germline ends. CDR1 is SGHDN, CDR2 FVKESK, per germline. The CDR3 contains 14 residues.

Sample: PBMCs or T cells enriched from blood (not recorded which). The chain has TRBV14 and TRBJ2-7; a weak D match, TRBD2 (6 bases). The TCR originated in a woman aged 50 to 60 who had been exposed to COVID-19. The CDR3 DNA sequence: TGTGCCAGCAGCCAAGCGCCGGGAGACTACGAGCAGTACTTC. Its translation is CASSQAPGDYEQYF.